This T cell receptor beta chain was recovered during a study of read filtering for tumor transcriptome and immune sequencing. Study overall: The cohort had roughly 16 men and more than 13 women aged about 47 to 80, mean around 63 years. DNase treatment preceded whole-transcriptome library preparation.

At least ten counts were recorded for this clonotype. This library used approximately 390 ng RNA and molecular barcoded adaptors spanning alpha/delta and beta/gamma chains. TCRdb reanalysed the reads using MiXCR and keeps one entry per CDR3 protein. The sample holds about 37,000 distinct CDR3 sequences, 10% to 15% seen once. This clonotype originated in a donor aged 40 or older with multiple myeloma. The specimen was a population of CD138-negative cells sorted from bone marrow.

The DNA for the CDR3 is TGCGCCAGCAGCCAAGAAAGGGGGTTTATCACAGATACGCAGTATTTT. Translation: CASSQERGFITDTQYF. The V and J genes are TRBV4-1 and TRBJ2-3; perhaps TRBD1 as D (6 bases). V was shortened by 0 bases and J by 2 bases, with 12 bases between the two germline ends. This CDR3 contains 16 residues. The germline CDR1 and CDR2 sequences are MGHRA and YSYEKL.